The subject of this entry is one TCR beta chain. The V gene end was trimmed by 4 bases and the J gene end by 2 bases; junction bases not matched to a gene: 11. The germline V gene encodes CDR1 SGDLS and CDR2 YYNGEE. The CDR3 is 17 residues long. The sample originates from a study of molecular identifiers for immune sequencing clone quantification. MiXCR was run by TCRdb on the PCR reads, yielding one entry per CDR3 protein. In the table there are about 100,000 distinct CDR3 sequences, roughly a third of which are singletons. The TCR sequence derives from a human donor in good health. Some libraries in this study had Jurkat cell RNA spiked in. This rearrangement joins TRBV9 to TRBJ2-4, with TRBD2 matching 8 bases. What was sequenced was naive CD8+ T cells from blood, with Jurkat cell RNA spiked in. Subset reported: FACS-sorted CD8+CD4-CCR7+CD45RA+ naive T cells. CDR3 residues: CASSSWGGRNPKNIQYF. CDR3 nucleotides: TGTGCCAGCAGCTCCTGGGGCGGGAGGAATCCCAAAAACATTCAGTACTTC.